This TCR beta chain is drawn from a study of T-cell reconstitution after alpha-beta-depleted transplantation in children (dated by TCRdb to about 2016). Looking at the study overall: T-cell immune reconstitution after TCRalphabeta/CD19-depleted allogeneic hematopoietic cell transplantation in children was quantitatively tracked in the study by means of TCR repertoire profiling.

The table lists this clonotype with many counts. Its antigen target is currently unknown. Base qualities are not at hand, and no much larger clone is one base apart. The CDR3 starts with the cysteine, ends with the phenylalanine, and has 12 residues. Of all the DNA, just the CDR3 is kept, 36 bases in frame from base 1. CDR1 is given as SQVTM and CDR2 as ANQGSEA, both from the germline V gene. Trimming removed 8 bases from V and 1 base from J, leaving 11 bases between the germline ends. Libraries were constructed by PCR. The reads were generated on an Illumina HiSeq 2500. Molecular barcoding was employed in the preparation of TCR libraries, with unique molecular identifiers being used to normalize TCRbeta repertoire quantification. The public reads were reanalyzed by TCRdb: fastp trimming at Q25, MiXCR alignment, in-frame beta chains only. Every entry covers one CDR3 protein and lists the most common genes and DNA from its rows. This sample lists some 200,000 distinct CDR3 sequences; 9.7% were detected once. The ten top clones hold approximately 5.4% of the sample.

The sequence joins TRBV29-1 to TRBJ1-1; TRBD1 could be the D gene, as 5 bases match. The source is a human donor who donated a stem cell graft to a child with SCID. The sequences come from PBMCs from the stem cell graft donor, collected from the stem cell graft. This receptor carries the CDR3 CSPGHPNTEAFF. The nucleotide sequence reads as follows: TGCAGCCCTGGACACCCGAACACTGAAGCTTTCTTT.